This T cell receptor (beta chain) was profiled in a study of T cell responses to AZD1222 COVID-19 vaccine. Trimming cost V 5 bases and J 3 bases, with 10 bases left between them. CDR1 and CDR2 from the germline V gene are SGHTA and FQGTGA. CDR3 size: 13 residues. The table came from immunoSEQ multiplex PCR; TCRdb's copy has only in-frame clones and leaves some out. Here the sample spans some 85,000 clones, about 85% being singletons. This TCR derives from an adult in good health. V usage is TRBV7-3 and J usage is TRBJ1-1, with D possibly being TRBD1 (6 bases). Sequenced material: peripheral blood, taken on day 0 of AZD1222 vaccination. CDR3 DNA sequence: TGTGCCAGCAGCACCTACAGGGACACTGAAGCTTTCTTT. Amino acids: CASSTYRDTEAFF.